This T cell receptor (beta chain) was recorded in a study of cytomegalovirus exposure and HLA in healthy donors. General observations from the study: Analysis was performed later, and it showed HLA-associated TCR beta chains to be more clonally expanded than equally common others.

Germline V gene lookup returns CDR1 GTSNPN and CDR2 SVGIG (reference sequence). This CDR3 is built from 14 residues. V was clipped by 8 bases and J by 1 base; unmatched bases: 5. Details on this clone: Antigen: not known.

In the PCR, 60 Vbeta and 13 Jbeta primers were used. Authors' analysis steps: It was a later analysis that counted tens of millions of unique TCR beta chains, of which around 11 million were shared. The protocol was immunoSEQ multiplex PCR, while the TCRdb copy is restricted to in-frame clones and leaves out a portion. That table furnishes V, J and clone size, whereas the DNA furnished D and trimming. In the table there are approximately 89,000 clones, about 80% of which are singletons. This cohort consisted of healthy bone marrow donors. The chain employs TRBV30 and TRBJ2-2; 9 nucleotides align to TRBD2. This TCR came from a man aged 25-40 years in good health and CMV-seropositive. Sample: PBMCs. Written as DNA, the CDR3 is TGTGCCCACAGAGCGGGGGGGAACACCGGGGAGCTGTTTTTT. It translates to CAHRAGGNTGELFF. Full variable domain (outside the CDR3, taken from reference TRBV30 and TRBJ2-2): SQTIHQWPATLVQPVGSPLSLECTVEGTSNPNLYWYRQAAGRGLQLLFYSVGIGQISSEVPQNLSASRPQDRQFILSSKKLLLSDSGFYLCAHRAGGNTGELFFGEGSRLTVL.